Below are 26 T cell receptor beta chains sequenced from a single sample in a study of cytomegalovirus exposure and HLA in healthy donors. The PCR had 60 Vbeta and 13 Jbeta primers. Assay used: immunoSEQ multiplex PCR; TCRdb lists only in-frame clones, some missing. The repertoire consists of 150,000 to 200,000 clones, with around 83% occurring once and the leading ten covering around 4.1%. Material: PBMCs. These receptors originate from a man aged 50-60 years in good health and CMV-seropositive.

This chain joins TRBV28 and TRBJ2-2; maybe TRBD2 (7 bases). The CDR3 runs 16 residues. Germline CDR1 MDHEN, CDR2 SYDVKM. Trimming took 7 bases from V and 1 from J, leaving 16 bases between them. Here the CDR3 reads CASTLGGRMNTGELFF. As DNA, the CDR3 is TGTGCCAGCACGTTGGGGGGGCGTATGAACACCGGGGAGCTGTTTTTT.

Details on this clone: In the same sample, other DNA sequences code for this CDR3. The CDR3 nucleotides read TGCAGCGTTGACAGCTCCTACAATGAGCAGTTCTTC. Translating gives CSVDSSYNEQFF. V and J are TRBV29-1 and TRBJ2-1; no firm D call. Trimming removed 3 bases from V and 0 bases from J, with 3 bases in between. Germline assignment: CDR1 SQVTM and CDR2 ANQGSEA. The CDR3 sequence is 12 residues long.

This clone was picked up one time. This chain uses TRBV30 with TRBJ1-6, with D unclear. V dropped 0 bases and J dropped 2 bases, with 8 bases sitting between them. Germline V gene data show CDR1 as GTSNPN and CDR2 as SVGIG (reference sequence). The CDR3 consists of 15 residues. CDR3 sequence reads: CAWSVSGTYNSPLHF. The CDR3 DNA reads TGTGCCTGGAGTGTATCCGGGACCTATAATTCACCCCTCCACTTT.

In regard to this clone: At one end, the junction sequence differs from germline, possibly due to a read error. The chain employs TRBV27 and TRBJ2-1; D gene ambiguous. Germline V lookup: CDR1 MNHEY, CDR2 SMNVEV (reference sequence). CDR3 length: 12 amino acids. The CDR3 sequence is CASRAARSEEFF. In DNA, the CDR3 is TGTGCCAGCAGGGCTGCTAGGTCTGAGGAGTTCTTC.

The table lists this clone with a few counts. The V gene is TRBV7-6, the J gene TRBJ2-2; the match to TRBD1 covers 8 bases. The CDR3 loop spans 17 amino acids. CDR1 is SGHVS and CDR2 is FNYEAQ in the germline V gene. After removal of 5 bases from V and 7 bases from J, the junction contained 15 bases not matched to a gene. The CDR3 loop is CASSPGQGRAQVGELFF. The CDR3, as DNA: TGTGCCAGCAGCCCCGGACAGGGCAGGGCTCAGGTCGGGGAGCTGTTTTTT. Variable domain in full (rest from reference TRBV7-6 and TRBJ2-2): GAGVSQSPRYKVTKRGQDVALRCDPISGHVSLYWYRQALGQGPEFLTYFNYEAQQDKSGLPNDRFSAERPEGSISTLTIQRTEQRDSAMYRCASSPGQGRAQVGELFFGEGSRLTVL.

This chain connects TRBV5-1 to TRBJ2-2; D unclear. The CDR3 totals 15 residues. V was cut by 1 base and J by 1 base, with 8 bases left in between. Per germline, CDR1 SGHRS and CDR2 YFSETQ. The CDR3 sequence: CASSLQAENTGELFF. CDR3 DNA sequence: TGCGCCAGCAGCTTGCAGGCAGAGAACACCGGGGAGCTGTTTTTT.

The V call is TRBV18, the J call TRBJ1-5; the D gene is possibly TRBD1 (5 bases). CDR1 and CDR2 from the germline V gene are KGHSH and LQKENI. This CDR3 spans 13 amino acids. V was cut by 3 bases and J by 6 bases, with 9 bases left in between. CDR3 region: CASSPGGAQPQHF. CDR3 DNA: TGTGCCAGCTCACCGGGCGGGGCTCAGCCCCAGCATTTT.

The gene calls are TRBV30 and TRBJ2-1, with 10 nucleotides matching TRBD2. J gave up 9 bases and V 2 bases, and 10 bases lay outside the gene matches. Germline V gene data show CDR1 as GTSNPN and CDR2 as SVGIG (reference sequence). The CDR3 sequence is 15 residues long. The CDR3 nucleotides are TGTGCCTGGAGTTCCAGCGGGAGGGCCGGGAGTGAGCAGTTCTTC. This translates into CAWSSSGRAGSEQFF.

The J gene is TRBJ2-7, the V gene TRBV27; the match to TRBD2 covers 10 bases. V gave up 6 bases and J gave up 3 bases; unmatched junction bases: 8. Per germline, CDR1 MNHEY and CDR2 SMNVEV (reference sequence). The CDR3 is 15 residues long. The CDR3 here is CASREIAGGNYEQYF. CDR3 nucleotide sequence: TGTGCCAGCAGAGAAATAGCGGGAGGCAACTACGAGCAGTACTTC.

This clone occurred a few times. The CDR3 region has the DNA TGCGCCAGCAGCCACCCAACCCGGGACTACACAGATACGCAGTATTTT. It is translated as CASSHPTRDYTDTQYF. The J gene is TRBJ2-3, the V gene TRBV4-1; 7 bases line up with TRBD2. The V and J ends lost 3 bases and 2 bases, in that order; junction bases with no gene match: 8. This CDR3 region has 16 residues. Looked up from germline, CDR1 is MGHRA and CDR2 is YSYEKL.

V and J are TRBV19 and TRBJ1-1; D remains unclear. Trimming pared 10 bases from V and 3 bases from J, leaving 21 bases between. This CDR3 spans 15 amino acids. Germline V gives CDR1 LNHDA, CDR2 SQIVND (reference sequence). The chain's CDR3 is CATTVWAAPDTEAFF. CDR3 coding DNA: TGTGCCACCACAGTATGGGCAGCACCGGACACTGAAGCTTTCTTT.

This sequence joins TRBV14 and TRBJ2-7; D unclear. This CDR3 comprises 11 residues. Germline values: CDR1 SGHDN, CDR2 FVKESK. The V and J ends lost 4 bases and 3 bases respectively, with 4 bases between them. The CDR3 region has the DNA TGTGCCAGCAGCCTCAACTACGAGCAGTACTTC. This codes for CASSLNYEQYF.

This clone was seen more than once but under ten times. The chain uses TRBV18 and TRBJ2-7; TRBD2 aligns across 8 bases. The CDR3 has 17 residues. Germline CDR1 KGHSH, CDR2 LQKENI. J gave up 4 bases and V 0 bases, and 11 bases lay outside the gene matches. The CDR3 coding sequence is TGTGCCAGCTCACCACCAGGGCACCTAGCGGGCGGTTACGAGCAGTACTTC. This codes for CASSPPGHLAGGYEQYF.

This CDR3 is CASSLWTPNYGYTF. CDR3 DNA sequence: TGTGCCAGCAGCTTATGGACACCAAACTATGGCTACACCTTC. This chain uses TRBV5-6 with TRBJ1-2; D is possibly TRBD1 (5 bases). CDR1 is SGHDT and CDR2 is YYEEEE in the germline V gene. Trimming cost V 2 bases and J 2 bases, with 10 bases left between them. The CDR3 consists of 14 residues.

The rearrangement joins TRBV27 to TRBJ2-1; 9 bases align to TRBD1. The CDR3 consists of 16 residues. The ends lost 5 bases at V and 5 bases at J; junction bases unmatched: 10. Germline V gene sequence: CDR1 MNHEY, CDR2 SMNVEV (reference sequence). The CDR3 sequence: CASSPPPGTGNNEQFF. Written as DNA, the CDR3 is TGTGCCAGCAGTCCGCCGCCCGGGACAGGGAACAATGAGCAGTTCTTC.

The chain uses TRBV28 and TRBJ2-5; possible D gene TRBD1, 5 bases. This CDR3 is 12 amino acids long. The V end lost 7 bases, the J end lost 5 bases, and 11 bases lay between the germline ends. Per the germline V gene, CDR1 is MDHEN and CDR2 is SYDVKM. The CDR3 region is CASTKWGETQYF. In DNA, the CDR3 is TGTGCCAGCACCAAGTGGGGCGAGACCCAGTACTTC.

V gene TRBV11-2 combines with J gene TRBJ2-1, with 9 nucleotides matching TRBD2. Trimming removed 1 base from V and 2 bases from J; junction bases left unmatched: 3. The CDR3 is 16 residues long. The germline V gene encodes CDR1 SGHAT and CDR2 FQNNGV. This chain's CDR3 is CASSLGLAETYNEQFF. The DNA for the CDR3 is TGTGCCAGCAGCTTAGGACTAGCGGAGACCTACAATGAGCAGTTCTTC. Full variable domain (rest looked up from reference TRBV11-2 and TRBJ2-1): EAGVAQSPRYKIIEKRQSVAFWCNPISGHATLYWYQQILGQGPKLLIQFQNNGVVDDSQLPKDRFSAERLKGVDSTLKIQPAKLEDSAVYLCASSLGLAETYNEQFFGPGTRLTVL.

The V gene is TRBV28, the J gene TRBJ2-7; 8 bases are a match to TRBD1. The germline V gene has CDR1 MDHEN and CDR2 SYDVKM. Trimming cost V 6 bases and J 5 bases; bases outside gene matches: 9. The CDR3 totals 14 residues. CDR3 in amino acids: CASRPGQGGDEQYF. The CDR3 bases are TGTGCCAGCAGGCCCGGACAGGGAGGCGACGAGCAGTACTTC.

This chain uses TRBV18 with TRBJ1-1; D not resolved. This CDR3 comprises 13 residues. Germline loops: CDR1 KGHSH, CDR2 LQKENI. Trimming took off 6 bases at V and 0 bases at J, with 8 bases between the two ends. CDR3 sequence (DNA): TGTGCCAGCTCTACCGGGGTGAACACTGAAGCTTTCTTT. It is translated as CASSTGVNTEAFF.

The chain employs TRBV20-1 and TRBJ2-5, with D hard to call. Trimming removed 7 bases at V and 4 bases at J, with 7 bases between. This CDR3 has 10 amino acids. Germline CDR1 and CDR2: DFQATT and SNEGSKA (reference sequence). The CDR3 bases are TGCAGTGGTCACTTAGAGACCCAGTACTTC. Amino acid sequence: CSGHLETQYF.

This clone was counted between two and nine times. The gene calls are TRBV9 and TRBJ2-5; 10 bases fit TRBD2. Germline V CDR1 and CDR2: SGDLS, YYNGEE. The CDR3 sequence is 16 residues long. With 0 bases clipped from V and 3 bases from J, the junction kept 5 bases outside the gene matches. As DNA, the CDR3 is TGTGCCAGCAGCGTAGCTGGGACTAGCGTAAAAGAGACCCAGTACTTC. Its translation is CASSVAGTSVKETQYF.

The V call is TRBV30, the J call TRBJ2-2, with a possible D match to TRBD1 (5 bases). Trimming took off 0 bases at V and 6 bases at J, with 11 bases between the two ends. The V gene's germline CDR1 is GTSNPN and CDR2 SVGIG (reference sequence). This CDR3 comprises 14 residues. The CDR3 region has the DNA TGTGCCTGGAGTGTATCCAGGGCGGCCGGGGAGCTGTTTTTT. Translated: CAWSVSRAAGELFF.

V is TRBV5-6 and J is TRBJ2-2; 7 bases fit TRBD2. The germline V gene encodes CDR1 SGHDT and CDR2 YYEEEE. The CDR3 covers 16 residues. The V segment lost 0 bases and the J segment 2 bases; nucleotides outside the gene matches: 4. CDR3 loop: CASSLGRAGNTGELFF. CDR3 bases: TGTGCCAGCAGCTTGGGCCGAGCGGGAAACACCGGGGAGCTGTTTTTT.

The V gene is TRBV7-2, the J gene TRBJ1-6, with a tentative D call TRBD1 (5 bases). The length of the CDR3 is 19 residues. CDR1 is SGHTA and CDR2 is FQGNSA in the germline V gene. Trimming pared 2 bases from V and 0 bases from J, leaving 17 bases between. The CDR3 is CASSLLAGQGFSYNSPLHF. Here the CDR3 DNA reads TGTGCCAGCAGCTTATTGGCGGGGCAGGGTTTCTCCTATAATTCACCCCTCCACTTT.

The chain recombines TRBV30 with TRBJ2-7, with TRBD2 identical over 8 bases. Germline V lookup: CDR1 GTSNPN, CDR2 SVGIG (reference sequence). The CDR3 spans 14 residues. The trim removed 0 bases at V and 6 bases at J, leaving 7 bases unmatched. DNA for the CDR3: TGTGCCTGGAGTGTTGGGACTAGTTATTTCGAGCAGTACTTC. This codes for CAWSVGTSYFEQYF.

This sequence joins TRBV7-6 and TRBJ2-7, with D unclear. The CDR3 spans 13 residues. V dropped 5 bases and J dropped 3 bases, with 11 bases sitting between them. The germline CDR1 and CDR2 sequences are SGHVS and FNYEAQ. The CDR3 DNA is TGTGCCAGCAGCCTGGCAGGCTACTACGAGCAGTACTTC. Its translation is CASSLAGYYEQYF.